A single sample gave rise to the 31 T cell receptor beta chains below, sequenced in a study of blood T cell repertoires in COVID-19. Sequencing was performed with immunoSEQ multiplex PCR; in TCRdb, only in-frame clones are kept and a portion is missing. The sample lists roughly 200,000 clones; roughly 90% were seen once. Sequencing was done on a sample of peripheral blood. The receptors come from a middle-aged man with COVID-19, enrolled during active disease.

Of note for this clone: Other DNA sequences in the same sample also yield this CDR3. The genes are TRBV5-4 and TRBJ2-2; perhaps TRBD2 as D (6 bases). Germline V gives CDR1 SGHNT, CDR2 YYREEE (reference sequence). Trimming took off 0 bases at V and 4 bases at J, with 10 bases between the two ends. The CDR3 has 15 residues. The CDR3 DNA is TGTGCCAGCAGCTTGGCCGGGCGGGGCACCGGGGAGCTGTTTTTT. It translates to CASSLAGRGTGELFF.

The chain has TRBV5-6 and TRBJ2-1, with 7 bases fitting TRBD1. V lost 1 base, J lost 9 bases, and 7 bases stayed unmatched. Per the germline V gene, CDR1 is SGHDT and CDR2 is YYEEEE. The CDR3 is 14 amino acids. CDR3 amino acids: CASSLTGESFEQFF. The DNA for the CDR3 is TGTGCCAGCAGCTTGACAGGGGAATCGTTTGAGCAGTTCTTC.

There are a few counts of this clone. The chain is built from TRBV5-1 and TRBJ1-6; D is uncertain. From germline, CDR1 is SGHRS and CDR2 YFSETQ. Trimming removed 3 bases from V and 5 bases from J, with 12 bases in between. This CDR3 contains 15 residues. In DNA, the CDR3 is TGCGCCAGCAGCTCTAGCTGGGAGGATAATTCACCCCTCCACTTT. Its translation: CASSSSWEDNSPLHF.

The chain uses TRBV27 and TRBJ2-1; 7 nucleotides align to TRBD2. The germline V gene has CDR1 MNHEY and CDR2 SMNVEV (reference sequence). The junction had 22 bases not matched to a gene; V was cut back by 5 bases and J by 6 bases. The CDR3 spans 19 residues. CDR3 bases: TGTGCCAGCAGTCCCCATGGACTAGATATTTTGGGCATACTCAATGAGCAGTTCTTC. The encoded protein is CASSPHGLDILGILNEQFF.

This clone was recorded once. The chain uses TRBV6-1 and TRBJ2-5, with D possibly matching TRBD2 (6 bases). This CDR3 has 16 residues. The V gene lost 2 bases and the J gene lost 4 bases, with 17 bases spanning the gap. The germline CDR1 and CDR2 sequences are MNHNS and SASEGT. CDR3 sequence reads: CASSESFLGGGETQYF. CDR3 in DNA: TGTGCCAGCAGTGAAAGTTTCTTGGGGGGTGGAGAGACCCAGTACTTC.

This CDR3 reads CASRIDTEAFF. In DNA, the CDR3 is TGCGCCAGCAGAATCGACACTGAAGCTTTCTTT. The J gene is TRBJ1-1, the V gene TRBV5-1; D is undetermined. The V and J ends lost 5 bases and 3 bases respectively, with 5 bases between them. There are 11 residues in the CDR3. The V gene's germline CDR1 is SGHRS and CDR2 YFSETQ.

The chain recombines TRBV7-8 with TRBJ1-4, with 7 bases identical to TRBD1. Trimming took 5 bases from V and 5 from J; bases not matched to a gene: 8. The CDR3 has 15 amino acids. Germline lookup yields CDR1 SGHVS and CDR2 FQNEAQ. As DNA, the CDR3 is TGTGCCAGCAGCCTTTCGACAGGGATGAATGAAAAACTGTTTTTT. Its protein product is CASSLSTGMNEKLFF.

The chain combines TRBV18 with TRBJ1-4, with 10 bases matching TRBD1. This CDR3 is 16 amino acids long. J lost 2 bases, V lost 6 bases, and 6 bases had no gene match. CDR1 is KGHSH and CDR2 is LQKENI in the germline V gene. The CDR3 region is CASSPTGGSTNEKLFF. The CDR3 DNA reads TGTGCCAGCTCCCCGACAGGGGGCTCGACTAATGAAAAACTGTTTTTT.

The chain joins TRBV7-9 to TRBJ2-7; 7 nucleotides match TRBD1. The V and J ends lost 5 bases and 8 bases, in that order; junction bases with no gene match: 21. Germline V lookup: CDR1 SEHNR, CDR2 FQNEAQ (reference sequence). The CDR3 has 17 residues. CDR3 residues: CASSRTPPGQLGFKQYF. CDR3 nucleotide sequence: TGTGCCAGCAGCCGCACACCGCCGGGACAGCTTGGGTTCAAGCAGTACTTC. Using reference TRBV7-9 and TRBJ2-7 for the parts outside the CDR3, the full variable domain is DTGVSQNPRHKITKRGQNVTFRCDPISEHNRLYWYRQTLGQGPEFLTYFQNEAQLEKSRLLSDRFSAERPKGSFSTLEIQRTEQGDSAMYLCASSRTPPGQLGFKQYFGPGTRLTVT.

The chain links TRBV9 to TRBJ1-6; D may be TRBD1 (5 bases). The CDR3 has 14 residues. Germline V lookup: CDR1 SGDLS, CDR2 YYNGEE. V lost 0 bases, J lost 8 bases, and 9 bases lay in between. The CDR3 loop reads CASSVGGRDSPLHF. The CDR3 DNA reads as TGTGCCAGCAGCGTAGGGGGCAGGGATTCACCCCTCCACTTT.

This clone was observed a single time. The CDR3 sequence: CAIRASQGTEAFF. The DNA of the CDR3 is TGTGCCATCCGGGCATCTCAGGGGACTGAAGCTTTCTTT. This chain links TRBV10-3 with TRBJ1-1, with a weak D call TRBD1 (6 bases). With 8 bases removed from V and 5 bases from J, the gap between germline ends came to 15 bases. This CDR3 comprises 13 residues. Per germline, CDR1 ENHRY and CDR2 SYGVKD.

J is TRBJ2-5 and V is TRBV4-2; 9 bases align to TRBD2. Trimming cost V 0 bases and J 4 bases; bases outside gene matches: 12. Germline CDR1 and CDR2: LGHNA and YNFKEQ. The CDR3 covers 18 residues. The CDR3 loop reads CASSQDPALAGSRETQYF. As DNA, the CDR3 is TGTGCCAGCAGCCAAGATCCGGCACTAGCGGGCTCCAGAGAGACCCAGTACTTC.

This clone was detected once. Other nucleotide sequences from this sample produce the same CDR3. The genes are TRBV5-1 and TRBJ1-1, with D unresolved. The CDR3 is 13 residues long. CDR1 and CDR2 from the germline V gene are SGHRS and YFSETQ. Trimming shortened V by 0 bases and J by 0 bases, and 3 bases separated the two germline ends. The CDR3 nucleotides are TGCGCCAGCAGCTTGGATATGAACACTGAAGCTTTCTTT. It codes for CASSLDMNTEAFF.

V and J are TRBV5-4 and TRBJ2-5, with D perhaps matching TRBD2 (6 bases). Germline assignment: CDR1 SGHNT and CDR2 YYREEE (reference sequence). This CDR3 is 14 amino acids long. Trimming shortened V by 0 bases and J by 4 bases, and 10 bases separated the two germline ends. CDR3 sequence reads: CASSLGVSGETQYF. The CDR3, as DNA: TGTGCCAGCAGCTTGGGGGTTAGCGGAGAGACCCAGTACTTC. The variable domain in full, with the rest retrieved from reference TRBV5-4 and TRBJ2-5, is ETGVTQSPTHLIKTRGQQVTLRCSSQSGHNTVSWYQQALGQGPQFIFQYYREEENGRGNFPPRFSGLQFPNYSSELNVNALELDDSALYLCASSLGVSGETQYFGPGTRLLVL.

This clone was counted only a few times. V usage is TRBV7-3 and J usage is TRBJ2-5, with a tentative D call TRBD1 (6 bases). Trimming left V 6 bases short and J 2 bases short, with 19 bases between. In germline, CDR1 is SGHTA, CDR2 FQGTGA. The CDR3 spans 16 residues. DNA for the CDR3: TGTGCCAGCAGTAGGTCGGGGCCCGACAGGCAAGAGACCCAGTACTTC. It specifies CASSRSGPDRQETQYF. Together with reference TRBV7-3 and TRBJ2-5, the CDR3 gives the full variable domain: GAGVSQTPSNKVTEKGKYVELRCDPISGHTALYWYRQSLGQGPEFLIYFQGTGAADDSGLPNDRFFAVRPEGSVSTLKIQRTERGDSAVYLCASSRSGPDRQETQYFGPGTRLLVL.

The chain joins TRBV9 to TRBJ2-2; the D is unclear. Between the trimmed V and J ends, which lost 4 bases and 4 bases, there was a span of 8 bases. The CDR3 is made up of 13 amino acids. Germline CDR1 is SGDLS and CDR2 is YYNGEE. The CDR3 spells CASSSPLTGELFF. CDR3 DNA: TGTGCCAGCAGCTCTCCTCTCACCGGGGAGCTGTTTTTT.

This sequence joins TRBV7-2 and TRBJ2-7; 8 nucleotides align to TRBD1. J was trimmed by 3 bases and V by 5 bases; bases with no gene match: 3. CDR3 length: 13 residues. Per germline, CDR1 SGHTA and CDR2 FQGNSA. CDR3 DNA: TGTGCCAGCAGCGATACAGGGGGCTACGAGCAGTACTTC. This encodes CASSDTGGYEQYF.

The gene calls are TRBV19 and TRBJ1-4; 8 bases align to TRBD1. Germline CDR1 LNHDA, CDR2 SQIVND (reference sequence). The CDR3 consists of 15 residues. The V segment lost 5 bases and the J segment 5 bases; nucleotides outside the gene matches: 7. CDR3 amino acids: CASSLRQGLNEKLFF. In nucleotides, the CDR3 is TGTGCCAGTAGTCTTAGACAGGGGCTGAATGAAAAACTGTTTTTT.

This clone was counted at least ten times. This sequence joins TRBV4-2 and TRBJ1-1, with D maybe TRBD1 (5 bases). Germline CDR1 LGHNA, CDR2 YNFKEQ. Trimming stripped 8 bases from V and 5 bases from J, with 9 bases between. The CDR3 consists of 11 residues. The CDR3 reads CASGYRTEAFF. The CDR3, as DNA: TGTGCCAGCGGTTACAGGACTGAAGCTTTCTTT.

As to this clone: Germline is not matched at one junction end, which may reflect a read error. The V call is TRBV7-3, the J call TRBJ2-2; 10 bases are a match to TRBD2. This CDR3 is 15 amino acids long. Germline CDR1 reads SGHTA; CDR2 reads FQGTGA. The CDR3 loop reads CASRLAGAPHRGAVF. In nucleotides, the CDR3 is TGTGCCAGCCGCCTAGCGGGAGCCCCACACCGGGGAGCTGTTTTT.

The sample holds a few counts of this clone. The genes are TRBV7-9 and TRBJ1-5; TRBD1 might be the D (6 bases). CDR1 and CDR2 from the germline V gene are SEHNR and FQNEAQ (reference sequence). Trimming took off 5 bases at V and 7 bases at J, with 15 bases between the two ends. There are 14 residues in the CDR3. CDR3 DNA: TGTGCCAGCAGCAAACGGGACACCAAACAGCCCCAGCATTTT. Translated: CASSKRDTKQPQHF.

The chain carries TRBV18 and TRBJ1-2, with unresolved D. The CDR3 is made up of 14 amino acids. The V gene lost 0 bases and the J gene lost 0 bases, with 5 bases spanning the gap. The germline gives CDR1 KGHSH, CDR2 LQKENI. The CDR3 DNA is TGTGCCAGCTCACCACCTCAGACTAACTATGGCTACACCTTC. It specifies CASSPPQTNYGYTF.

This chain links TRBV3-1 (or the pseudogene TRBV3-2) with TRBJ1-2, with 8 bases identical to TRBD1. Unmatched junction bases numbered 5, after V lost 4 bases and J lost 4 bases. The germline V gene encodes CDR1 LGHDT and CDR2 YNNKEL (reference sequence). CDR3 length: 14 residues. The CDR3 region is CASSRQGKGYGYTF. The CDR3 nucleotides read TGTGCCAGCAGCCGACAGGGGAAGGGCTATGGCTACACCTTC.

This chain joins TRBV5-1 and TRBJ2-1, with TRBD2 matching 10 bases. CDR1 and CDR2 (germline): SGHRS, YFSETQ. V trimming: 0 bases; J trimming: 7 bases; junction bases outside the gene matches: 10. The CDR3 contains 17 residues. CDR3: CASSLAPTSGNKNEQFF. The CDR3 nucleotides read TGCGCCAGCAGCTTGGCCCCAACTAGCGGGAATAAGAATGAGCAGTTCTTC.

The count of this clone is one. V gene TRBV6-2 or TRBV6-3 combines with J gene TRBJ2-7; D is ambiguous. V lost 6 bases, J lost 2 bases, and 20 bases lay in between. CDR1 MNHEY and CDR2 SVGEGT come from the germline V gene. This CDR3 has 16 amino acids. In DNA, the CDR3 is TGTGCCAGCAGCCGACTTGTTGGAATGAAACCCTACGAGCAGTACTTC. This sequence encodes CASSRLVGMKPYEQYF.

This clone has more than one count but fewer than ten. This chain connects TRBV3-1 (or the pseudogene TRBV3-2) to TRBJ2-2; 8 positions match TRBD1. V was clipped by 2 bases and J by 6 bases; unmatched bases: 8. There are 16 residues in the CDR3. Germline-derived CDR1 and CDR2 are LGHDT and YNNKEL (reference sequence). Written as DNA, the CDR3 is TGTGCCAGCAGCCAAAGAGGACAGGGATTGGCCGGGGAGCTGTTTTTT. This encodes CASSQRGQGLAGELFF.

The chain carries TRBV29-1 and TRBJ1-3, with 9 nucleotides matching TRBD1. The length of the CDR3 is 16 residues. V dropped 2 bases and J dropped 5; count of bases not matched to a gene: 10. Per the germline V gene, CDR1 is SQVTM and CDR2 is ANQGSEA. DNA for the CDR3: TGCAGCGTTGAAATCCTTTTGGGACAGGGACGAAACACCATATATTTT. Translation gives CSVEILLGQGRNTIYF.

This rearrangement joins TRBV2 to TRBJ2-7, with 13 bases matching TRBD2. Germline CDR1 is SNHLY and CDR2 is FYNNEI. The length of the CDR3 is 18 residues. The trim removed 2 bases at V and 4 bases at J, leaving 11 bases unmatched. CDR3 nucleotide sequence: TGTGCCAGCAGTGAACATTCGGGACTAGCGGGAATCGGTTACGAGCAGTACTTC. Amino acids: CASSEHSGLAGIGYEQYF.

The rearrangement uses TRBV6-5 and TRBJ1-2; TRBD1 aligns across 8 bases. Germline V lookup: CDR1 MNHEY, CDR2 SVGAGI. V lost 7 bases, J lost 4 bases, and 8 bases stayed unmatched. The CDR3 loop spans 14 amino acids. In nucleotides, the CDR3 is TGTGCCAGCAACACCGGGACAGGTCCCTATGGCTACACCTTC. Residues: CASNTGTGPYGYTF.

CDR3 loop: CATSAPGPLATDTQYF. CDR3 nucleotide sequence: TGTGCCACCAGTGCCCCTGGCCCCCTCGCCACAGATACGCAGTATTTT. The genes are TRBV24-1 and TRBJ2-3; D is unclear. V was shortened by 5 bases and J by 2 bases, with 16 bases between the two germline ends. Germline assignment: CDR1 KGHDR and CDR2 SFDVKD. The CDR3 extends over 16 amino acids.

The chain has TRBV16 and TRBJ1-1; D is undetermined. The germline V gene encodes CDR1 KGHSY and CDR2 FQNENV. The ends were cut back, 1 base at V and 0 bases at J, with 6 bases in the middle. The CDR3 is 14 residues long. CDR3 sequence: CASSQFSMNTEAFF. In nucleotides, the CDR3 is TGTGCCAGCAGCCAATTTAGCATGAACACTGAAGCTTTCTTT.